One and the same sample provided the 27 T cell receptor beta chains below, sequenced in a study of cytomegalovirus exposure and HLA in healthy donors (dated by TCRdb to about 2017). Preparation of the library involved the immunoSEQ multiplex PCR assay. For the multiplex PCR, a mixture combining 60 forward primers for TCR Vbeta segments and 13 reverse primers for TCR Jbeta segments was used. Here the immuneACCESS table is served through TCRdb, limited to in-frame sequences with V and J called. Missing clones are a known gap in these copies; in checked studies unresolved V genes cover under half, and the rest lacks a known reason. The sample table contains around 210,000 clones; only one count was recorded for 70% to 80% of them. The ten largest account for approximately 0.4% of the sample. Sample: PBMCs. Source of these receptors: a male donor in good health and CMV-seropositive.

This clone was picked up one time. The CDR3 DNA reads TGTGCCACCTTAACAGGGCTGAACACTGAAGCTTTCTTT. Translation gives CATLTGLNTEAFF. The rearrangement joins TRBV19 to TRBJ1-1, with D maybe TRBD1 (6 bases). The CDR3 loop spans 13 amino acids. CDR1 LNHDA and CDR2 SQIVND come from the germline V gene (reference sequence). V dropped 10 bases and J dropped 0 bases, with 12 bases sitting between them.

The CDR3: CASRSTGANQPQHF. The CDR3 coding sequence is TGTGCCAGCAGGTCAACAGGGGCCAATCAGCCCCAGCATTTT. The V gene is TRBV27, the J gene TRBJ1-5, with 7 bases lining up with TRBD1. From germline, CDR1 is MNHEY and CDR2 SMNVEV (reference sequence). The CDR3 spans 14 residues. V was pared by 6 bases and J by 3 bases, with 5 bases of the junction left unmatched.

The chain links TRBV5-1 to TRBJ1-3; D gene unclear. V lost 4 bases, J lost 0 bases, and 5 bases lay in between. The germline V gene has CDR1 SGHRS and CDR2 YFSETQ. The CDR3 has 13 residues. The CDR3 is CASSASSGNTIYF. The CDR3 bases are TGCGCCAGCAGCGCGAGCTCTGGAAACACCATATATTTT.

V usage is TRBV11-3 and J usage is TRBJ2-3, with D hard to call. The CDR3 loop spans 14 amino acids. V was clipped by 5 bases and J by 5 bases, with 14 bases between them. CDR1 and CDR2 from the germline V gene are SGHNT and YENEEA. CDR3 residues: CASSPPNSGDTQYF. In DNA form, the CDR3 reads TGTGCCAGCAGCCCCCCTAATTCGGGAGATACGCAGTATTTT.

V and J are TRBV30 and TRBJ1-1; D is undetermined. V was pared by 3 bases and J by 5 bases, with 13 bases between. Germline CDR1 GTSNPN, CDR2 SVGIG (reference sequence). The CDR3 covers 13 residues. CDR3 nucleotide sequence: TGTGCCTGGAGCGCACCCCCGAGAACTGAAGCTTTCTTT. Its translation is CAWSAPPRTEAFF. Variable domain in full (rest from reference TRBV30 and TRBJ1-1): SQTIHQWPATLVQPVGSPLSLECTVEGTSNPNLYWYRQAAGRGLQLLFYSVGIGQISSEVPQNLSASRPQDRQFILSSKKLLLSDSGFYLCAWSAPPRTEAFFGQGTRLTVV.

The J gene is TRBJ2-1, the V gene TRBV5-1; 7 bases agree with TRBD2. The J segment lost 10 bases and the V segment lost 0 bases, leaving 10 bases of the junction unmatched. Germline lookup yields CDR1 SGHRS and CDR2 YFSETQ. This CDR3 has 15 amino acids. The CDR3 spells CASSLEGTNPNEQFF. CDR3 DNA sequence: TGCGCCAGCAGCTTGGAGGGGACTAACCCAAACGAGCAGTTCTTC. Supplemented by reference TRBV5-1 and TRBJ2-1, the full variable domain reads KAGVTQTPRYLIKTRGQQVTLSCSPISGHRSVSWYQQTPGQGLQFLFEYFSETQRNKGNFPGRFSGRQFSNSRSEMNVSTLELGDSALYLCASSLEGTNPNEQFFGPGTRLTVL.

The chain carries TRBV7-2 and TRBJ2-5, with D perhaps TRBD2 (5 bases). V dropped 5 bases and J dropped 0 bases, with 7 bases sitting between them. The CDR3 spans 13 residues. Germline CDR1 SGHTA, CDR2 FQGNSA. In DNA, the CDR3 is TGTGCCAGCAGCGGACTGAACCAAGAGACCCAGTACTTC. Amino acid sequence: CASSGLNQETQYF.

The chain couples TRBV19 to TRBJ1-2, with 8 bases matching TRBD1. Germline CDR1 and CDR2: LNHDA and SQIVND (reference sequence). V shed 6 bases and J 8 bases; nucleotides not matched to a gene: 8. This CDR3 is 13 amino acids long. Here the CDR3 reads CASRPSGGRGYTF. The CDR3 DNA is TGTGCCAGTAGACCCTCAGGGGGCAGGGGCTACACCTTC. Filled out from reference TRBV19 and TRBJ1-2, the complete variable domain reads DGGITQSPKYLFRKEGQNVTLSCEQNLNHDAMYWYRQDPGQGLRLIYYSQIVNDFQKGDIAEGYSVSREKKESFPLTVTSAQKNPTAFYLCASRPSGGRGYTFGSGTRLTVV.

This chain links TRBV23-1 with TRBJ1-3; D may be TRBD1 (5 bases). Being an ORF, TRBV23-1 has a function that is uncertain. This CDR3 has 18 amino acids. Between the trimmed V and J ends, which lost 2 bases and 0 bases, there was a span of 17 bases. CDR3 sequence reads: CASSQRGTVCYSGNTIYF. For the CDR3, the DNA is TGCGCCAGCAGTCAACGTGGGACTGTCTGCTACTCTGGAAACACCATATATTTT.

This sequence joins TRBV7-3 and TRBJ2-1, with TRBD1 matching 7 bases. In germline, CDR1 is SGHTA, CDR2 FQGTGA. Trimming took 2 bases from V and 0 from J; bases not matched to a gene: 4. The CDR3 contains 16 residues. The DNA of the CDR3 is TGTGCCAGCAGCTTATTCGGGGACAGCTCCTACAATGAGCAGTTCTTC. Translated, it gives CASSLFGDSSYNEQFF.

The rearrangement links TRBV4-2 to TRBJ2-1; D is unclear. The CDR3 sequence is 15 residues long. Trimming shortened V by 0 bases and J by 9 bases, and 15 bases separated the two germline ends. The germline V gene encodes CDR1 LGHNA and CDR2 YNFKEQ. CDR3 DNA sequence: TGTGCCAGCAGCCAAGATGTCGCCGTCTACGGTGAGCAGTTCTTC. This translates into CASSQDVAVYGEQFF.

As to this clone: An end of the junction does not agree with germline; a read error may underlie this. This sequence joins TRBV7-9 and TRBJ1-1; 7 bases map to TRBD1. CDR3 length: 11 residues. Germline CDR1 reads SEHNR; CDR2 reads FQNEAQ (reference sequence). Here the CDR3 reads CSSSVQGEAFF. CDR3 bases: TGTTCCAGCAGCGTACAGGGGGAAGCTTTCTTT. The full variable domain, completed using reference TRBV7-9 and TRBJ1-1, is DTGVSQNPRHKITKRGQNVTFRCDPISEHNRLYWYRQTLGQGPEFLTYFQNEAQLEKSRLLSDRFSAERPKGSFSTLEIQRTEQGDSAMYLCSSSVQGEAFFGQGTRLTVV.

The CDR3 DNA sequence: TGTGCCAGCAGGGGGGACAGGGGCAATCAGCCCCAGCATTTT. Translation gives CASRGDRGNQPQHF. The rearrangement uses TRBV2 and TRBJ1-5; 9 positions match TRBD1. Germline V CDR1 and CDR2: SNHLY, FYNNEI. With V trimmed by 6 bases and J by 2 bases, 2 bases remained unmatched. This CDR3 comprises 14 residues.

V and J are TRBV7-2 and TRBJ1-2; maybe TRBD1 (5 bases). CDR3 length: 17 amino acids. Trimming removed 6 bases at V and 2 bases at J, with 22 bases between. Germline CDR1 is SGHTA and CDR2 is FQGNSA. The CDR3 nucleotides are TGTGCCAGCAGTCCGAGTTATCCGCAGGGAAAGAACTATGGCTACACCTTC. It translates to CASSPSYPQGKNYGYTF. The whole variable domain, filled in from reference TRBV7-2 and TRBJ1-2, reads GAGVSQSPSNKVTEKGKDVELRCDPISGHTALYWYRQSLGQGLEFLIYFQGNSAPDKSGLPSDRFSAERTGGSVSTLTIQRTQQEDSAVYLCASSPSYPQGKNYGYTFGSGTRLTVV.

This clone was seen a single time. The genes are TRBV30 and TRBJ1-2; 11 bases are a match to TRBD1. Trimming removed 3 bases from V and 8 bases from J; junction bases left unmatched: 11. The CDR3 loop spans 15 amino acids. From germline, CDR1 is GTSNPN and CDR2 SVGIG (reference sequence). The CDR3 spells CAWRRGTGGREGYTF. The CDR3 DNA follows: TGTGCCTGGAGGCGCGGGACAGGGGGGCGAGAAGGCTACACCTTC.

The V call is TRBV25-1, the J call TRBJ2-3, with a possible D match to TRBD2 (5 bases). This CDR3 contains 14 residues. Germline CDR1 MGHDK, CDR2 SYGVNS. V was shortened by 5 bases and J by 2 bases, with 11 bases between the two germline ends. Here the CDR3 DNA reads TGTGCCAGCAGTAGGACGGGAATCACAGATACGCAGTATTTT. Amino acid sequence: CASSRTGITDTQYF.

This rearrangement joins TRBV11-1 to TRBJ2-3; 8 bases fit TRBD1. This CDR3 has 16 amino acids. V was pared by 2 bases and J by 1 base, with 5 bases of the junction left unmatched. Germline loops: CDR1 SGHAT, CDR2 FQDESV (reference sequence). In DNA, the CDR3 is TGTGCCAGCAGCTTACCAGGACAGGGACGCACAGATACGCAGTATTTT. Its translation is CASSLPGQGRTDTQYF.

This clone occurred a few times. The rearrangement uses TRBV6-1 and TRBJ2-7, with D possibly being TRBD1 (5 bases). CDR1 MNHNS and CDR2 SASEGT come from the germline V gene. The CDR3 runs to 12 residues. The V and J ends lost 5 bases and 2 bases respectively, with 7 bases between them. The CDR3 nucleotides are TGTGCCAGCAGTTTAGGGGCCTACGAGCAGTACTTC. Protein product: CASSLGAYEQYF.

This clone has just a few counts. The J gene is TRBJ2-1, the V gene TRBV4-2; TRBD2 matches 15 bases. The CDR3 is 12 amino acids. V trimming: 9 bases; J trimming: 11 bases; junction bases outside the gene matches: 2. From germline, CDR1 is LGHNA and CDR2 YNFKEQ. CDR3 sequence (DNA): TGTGCCAGTGGACTAGCGGGGGGGAAGCAGTTCTTC. Translation gives CASGLAGGKQFF.

The chain joins TRBV21-1 to TRBJ1-6; the table's D call, TRBD1, was not checked against the DNA. TRBV21-1 is a pseudogene locus. The CDR3 has 14 amino acids. CDR3 DNA sequence: TGTGCCAGCAATACGGGACAGGGGTACTCACCCCTCCACTTT. Its protein product is CASNTGQGYSPLHF.

CDR3 bases: TGCGCCAGCAGCCAAGGGACTAGCGGCCCTGGGGAGCAGTACTTC. This translates into CASSQGTSGPGEQYF. V is TRBV4-3 and J is TRBJ2-7; 10 bases align to TRBD2. V lost 1 base, J lost 7 bases, and 7 bases stayed unmatched. CDR3 length: 15 amino acids. CDR1 is LGHNA and CDR2 is YSLEER in the germline V gene.

The chain has TRBV7-2 and TRBJ2-5; possibly TRBD2 for D (7 bases). Looked up from germline, CDR1 is SGHTA and CDR2 is FQGNSA. V dropped 1 base and J dropped 3 bases, with 12 bases sitting between them. This CDR3 spans 15 amino acids. For the CDR3, the DNA is TGTGCCAGCAGCTTAGGGGGGAGGGGGGAAGAGACCCAGTACTTC. Translation gives CASSLGGRGEETQYF.

V and J are TRBV5-1 and TRBJ1-3; 7 bases fit TRBD1. V was pared by 0 bases and J by 1 base, with 7 bases of the junction left unmatched. The CDR3 has 17 residues. CDR1 is SGHRS, CDR2 YFSETQ, per germline. The CDR3 DNA sequence: TGCGCCAGCAGCTTGGGGCAGGGGGACCGGTCTGGAAACACCATATATTTT. It is translated as CASSLGQGDRSGNTIYF.

The gene calls are TRBV5-1 and TRBJ2-1, with TRBD2 identical over 8 bases. The CDR3 loop spans 15 amino acids. Trimming at V came to 2 bases and at J to 3 bases, leaving 4 bases not matched to a gene. The germline CDR1 and CDR2 sequences are SGHRS and YFSETQ. The CDR3 region has the DNA TGCGCCAGCAGCTTTAGCGGGGCTGTCTACAATGAGCAGTTCTTC. Translated: CASSFSGAVYNEQFF. Full variable domain (missing parts from reference TRBV5-1 and TRBJ2-1): KAGVTQTPRYLIKTRGQQVTLSCSPISGHRSVSWYQQTPGQGLQFLFEYFSETQRNKGNFPGRFSGRQFSNSRSEMNVSTLELGDSALYLCASSFSGAVYNEQFFGPGTRLTVL.

This clone was found once. The V gene is TRBV19, the J gene TRBJ1-2; TRBD1 agrees at 9 bases. J lost 2 bases, V lost 9 bases, and 16 bases had no gene match. Germline CDR1 is LNHDA and CDR2 is SQIVND (reference sequence). The CDR3 contains 17 residues. CDR3 sequence: CASRRRDRDASNYGYTF. As DNA, the CDR3 is TGTGCCAGCCGACGTCGGGACAGGGACGCTTCGAACTATGGCTACACCTTC.

This rearrangement joins TRBV5-1 to TRBJ1-5; 7 positions match TRBD1. Germline CDR1 reads SGHRS; CDR2 reads YFSETQ. This CDR3 has 14 residues. The trim removed 3 bases at V and 4 bases at J, leaving 4 bases unmatched. Here the CDR3 reads CASSSGQQNQPQHF. The CDR3 DNA reads as TGCGCCAGCAGCTCGGGACAGCAGAATCAGCCCCAGCATTTT.

The chain is built from TRBV7-2 and TRBJ2-3; TRBD1 aligns across 8 bases. Germline V CDR1 and CDR2: SGHTA, FQGNSA. Germline trimming cut 7 bases from V and 3 bases from J; bases unmatched to any gene: 9. This CDR3 spans 15 amino acids. The CDR3 sequence: CASNDRGKSTDTQYF. Here the CDR3 DNA reads TGTGCCAGCAACGACAGGGGAAAGAGTACAGATACGCAGTATTTT.